The 11 T cell receptor beta chains given below trace back to one sample, sequenced in a study of T cell repertoires in cytomegalovirus infection. What these receptors recognize is not known. Using its own MiXCR run on the reads, TCRdb lists one record per CDR3 protein. The table includes 680,000 or so distinct CDR3 sequences, around 30% detected once. Sequencing was performed on cultured PBMCs, taken from culture after CMV antigen stimulation. The receptors here all came from a human donor in good health (CMV status not recorded). Some clones in this sample may be carry-over from other donors' samples.

The rearrangement joins TRBV7-8 to TRBJ2-1, with TRBD2 identical over 8 bases. V trimming: 5 bases; J trimming: 5 bases; junction bases outside the gene matches: 5. This CDR3 spans 14 amino acids. From germline, CDR1 is SGHVS and CDR2 FQNEAQ. The CDR3 loop is CASSLPGGDNEQFF. CDR3 nucleotides: TGTGCCAGCAGCCTACCGGGAGGGGACAATGAGCAGTTCTTC.

CDR3 sequence: CASRLAEVWEQYF. As DNA, the CDR3 is TGTGCCAGCAGACTAGCGGAAGTTTGGGAGCAGTACTTC. The V call is TRBV28, the J call TRBJ2-7; 8 positions match TRBD2. The germline gives CDR1 MDHEN, CDR2 SYDVKM. The CDR3 contains 13 residues. The trim removed 6 bases at V and 7 bases at J, leaving 8 bases unmatched. Variable domain in full (rest from reference TRBV28 and TRBJ2-7): DVKVTQSSRYLVKRTGEKVFLECVQDMDHENMFWYRQDPGLGLRLIYFSYDVKMKEKGDIPEGYSVSREKKERFSLILESASTNQTSMYLCASRLAEVWEQYFGPGTRLTVT.

The V and J genes are TRBV7-8 and TRBJ1-6; D might be TRBD1 (6 bases). Trimming stripped 6 bases from V and 2 bases from J, with 14 bases between. Per the germline V gene, CDR1 is SGHVS and CDR2 is FQNEAQ. CDR3 size: 16 residues. CDR3 bases: TGTGCCAGCAGGACCGTCGGGGGCACCTATAATTCACCCCTCCACTTT. Its translation: CASRTVGGTYNSPLHF.

A word on this clonotype: This could be a read error, since a much larger clone is one nucleotide away. This chain connects TRBV7-8 to TRBJ2-1, with TRBD2 matching over 10 bases. CDR1 and CDR2 from the germline V gene are SGHVS and FQNEAQ. This CDR3 has 19 residues. The DNA for the CDR3 is TGTGCCGGCAGCTTAGCACTATCCGGGAGGCTAGCGGGAGTCTACGAGCAGTTCTTC. Its translation is CAGSLALSGRLAGVYEQFF.

The chain joins TRBV7-2 to TRBJ2-3, with D unresolved. This CDR3 spans 15 amino acids. Trimming took off 1 base at V and 2 bases at J, with 10 bases between the two ends. Germline CDR1 is SGHTA and CDR2 is FQGNSA. CDR3 loop: CASSLVLPNTDTQYF. The CDR3 bases are TGTGCCAGCAGCTTAGTGCTGCCGAACACAGATACGCAGTATTTT.

This clonotype has just a few counts. In DNA, the CDR3 is TGTGCCAGCAGTTTGTCGAGGGACTTTTCTGGAAACACCATATATTTT. It codes for CASSLSRDFSGNTIYF. This chain connects TRBV28 to TRBJ1-3, with TRBD1 as a possible D gene (5 bases). This CDR3 is 16 amino acids long. V dropped 3 bases and J dropped 1 base, with 13 bases sitting between them. Germline V gives CDR1 MDHEN, CDR2 SYDVKM.

V is TRBV12-3 or TRBV12-4 and J is TRBJ2-1, with D possibly matching TRBD2 (6 bases). CDR3 size: 14 residues. Trimming pared 5 bases from V and 8 bases from J, leaving 16 bases between. CDR3 bases: TGTGCCAGCAGTCTCGGAGGGCCGTTCTATGAGCAGTTCTTC. Protein product: CASSLGGPFYEQFF.

This chain links TRBV20-1 with TRBJ2-1, with 7 positions matching TRBD2. Unmatched junction bases numbered 10, after V lost 0 bases and J lost 8 bases. Germline lookup yields CDR1 DFQATT and CDR2 SNEGSKA (reference sequence). The CDR3 sequence is 15 residues long. CDR3: CSARDPGGGADEQFF. CDR3 nucleotides: TGCAGTGCTAGAGACCCGGGAGGAGGTGCGGATGAGCAGTTCTTC.

The table lists this clonotype with many counts. CDR3 amino acids: CASSRGLSPGTIYF. CDR3 DNA sequence: TGTGCCAGCAGCCGAGGACTCTCCCCGGGCACCATATATTTT. J is TRBJ1-3 and V is TRBV7-2; D unclear. CDR1 and CDR2 (germline): SGHTA, FQGNSA. This CDR3 contains 14 residues. V lost 5 bases and J lost 9, with 17 bases in between.

J is TRBJ2-5 and V is TRBV7-2; TRBD2 agrees at 8 bases. Germline CDR1 reads SGHTA; CDR2 reads FQGNSA. There are 15 residues in the CDR3. V lost 6 bases and J lost 2; bases outside the gene matches: 8. The CDR3 protein is CASRRTGGVQETQYF. In nucleotides, the CDR3 is TGTGCCAGCAGACGAACGGGGGGGGTACAAGAGACCCAGTACTTC.

Here the CDR3 DNA reads TGTGCCAGCAGCCTCAGACGGGGGCTGGAGACCCAGTACTTC. This translates into CASSLRRGLETQYF. This chain links TRBV7-2 with TRBJ2-5; D may be TRBD1 or TRBD2 (6 bases each). CDR3 length: 14 residues. In germline, CDR1 is SGHTA, CDR2 FQGNSA. The V end lost 5 bases, the J end lost 5 bases, and 15 bases lay between the germline ends.